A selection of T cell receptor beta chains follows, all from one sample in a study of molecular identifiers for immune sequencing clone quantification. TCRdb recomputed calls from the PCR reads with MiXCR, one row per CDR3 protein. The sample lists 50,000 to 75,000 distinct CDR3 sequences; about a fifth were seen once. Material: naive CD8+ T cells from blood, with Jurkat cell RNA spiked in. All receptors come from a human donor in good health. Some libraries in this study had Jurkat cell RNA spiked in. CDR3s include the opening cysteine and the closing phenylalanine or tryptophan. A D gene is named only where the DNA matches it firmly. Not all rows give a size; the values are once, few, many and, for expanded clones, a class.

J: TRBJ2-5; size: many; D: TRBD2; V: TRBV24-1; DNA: TGTGCCACCAGTCCTGGACTAGCGGGCGAGACCCAGTACTTC; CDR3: CATSPGLAGETQYF
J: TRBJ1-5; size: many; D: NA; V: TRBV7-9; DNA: TGTGCCAGCAGCTTGGGCACCTGGGCCAGGCAGCCCCAGCATTTT; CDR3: CASSLGTWARQPQHF
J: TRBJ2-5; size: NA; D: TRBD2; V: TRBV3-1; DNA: TGTGCCAGCAGCCAAGGTCTAGCGGGAGGCCACCGGGAGACCCAGTACTTC; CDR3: CASSQGLAGGHRETQYF
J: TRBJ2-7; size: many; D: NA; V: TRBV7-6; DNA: TGTGCCAGCAGCCCGTCGAGTGCTTACGAGCAGTACTTC; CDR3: CASSPSSAYEQYF
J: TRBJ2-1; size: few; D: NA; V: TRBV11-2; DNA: TGTGCCAGCAGCTTAGAGTCGGCGCGATTGTTCTTC; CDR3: CASSLESARLFF
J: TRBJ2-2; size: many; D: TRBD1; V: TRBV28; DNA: TGTGCCAGCAGTTTATTGGGACAGGGGTATACCGGGGAGCTGTTTTTT; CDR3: CASSLLGQGYTGELFF
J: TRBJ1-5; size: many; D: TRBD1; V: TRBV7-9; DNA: TGTGCCAGCAGCTTGGGGACAGGCGATAGCAATCAGCCCCAGCATTTT; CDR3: CASSLGTGDSNQPQHF
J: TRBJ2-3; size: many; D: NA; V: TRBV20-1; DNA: TGCAGTGCTAGAGCAGATTTTACTAGCACAGATACGCAGTATTTT; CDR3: CSARADFTSTDTQYF
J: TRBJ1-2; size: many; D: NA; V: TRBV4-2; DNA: TGTGCCAGCAGCCAAGATCGGGGGCAGAACTATGGCTACACCTTC; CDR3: CASSQDRGQNYGYTF
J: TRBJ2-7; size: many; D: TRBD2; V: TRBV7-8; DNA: TGTGCCAGCAGCCCGACTAGCCTGGTGTACGACGAGCAGTACTTC; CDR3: CASSPTSLVYDEQYF
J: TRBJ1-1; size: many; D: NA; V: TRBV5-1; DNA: TGCGCCAGCAGCTTGGTTGCGGGATGGATCGATGAAGCTTTCTTT; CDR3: CASSLVAGWIDEAFF
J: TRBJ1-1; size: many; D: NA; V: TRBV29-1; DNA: TGCAGCGTTGATGGGTTGCGCGGAATGAACACTGAAGCTTTCTTT; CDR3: CSVDGLRGMNTEAFF
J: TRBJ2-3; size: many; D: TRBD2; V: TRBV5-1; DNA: TGCGCCAGCAGCTTGGGTCTAGCGGAGAGCACAGATACGCAGTATTTT; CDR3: CASSLGLAESTDTQYF
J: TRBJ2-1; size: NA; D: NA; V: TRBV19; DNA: TGTGCCAGTAGTATAGACAGGGGCTACAATGAGCAGTTCTTC; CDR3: CASSIDRGYNEQFF
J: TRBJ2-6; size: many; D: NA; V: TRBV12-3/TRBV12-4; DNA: TGTGCCAGCAGCCGTGGATCCGGGGCCAACGTCCTGACTTTC; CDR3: CASSRGSGANVLTF
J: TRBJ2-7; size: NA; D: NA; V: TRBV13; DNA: TGTGCCAGCAGCTTATTGAAGACCGAGCAGTACTTC; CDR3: CASSLLKTEQYF
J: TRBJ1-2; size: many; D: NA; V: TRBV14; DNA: TGTGCCAGCACCACTATACCCGTGGAAGGATATGGCTACACCTTC; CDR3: CASTTIPVEGYGYTF
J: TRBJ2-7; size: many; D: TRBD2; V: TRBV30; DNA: TGTGCCTGGAGTCGACAGGGGGGGACTAGCGGGTTCCTGGGCCCCGAGCAGTACTTC; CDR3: CAWSRQGGTSGFLGPEQYF
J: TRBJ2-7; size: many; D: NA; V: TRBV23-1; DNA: TGCGCCAGCGTGCCAAGTCGTGGGAGAGAATCTTACGAGCAGTACTTC; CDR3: CASVPSRGRESYEQYF
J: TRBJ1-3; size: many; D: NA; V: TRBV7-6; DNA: TGTGCCAGCAGCTTAGCAGGGCCCGTAAACACCATATATTTT; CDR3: CASSLAGPVNTIYF
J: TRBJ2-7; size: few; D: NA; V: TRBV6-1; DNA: TGTGCCAGCAGTTTTGGGGAATACGGAATCTACTACGAGCAGTACTTC; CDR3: CASSFGEYGIYYEQYF
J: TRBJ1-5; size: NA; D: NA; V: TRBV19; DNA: TGTGCCAGTACCCTTGGGAATCAGCCCCAGCATTTT; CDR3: CASTLGNQPQHF
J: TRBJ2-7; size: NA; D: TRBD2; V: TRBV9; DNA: TGTGCCAGCAGCCCCCTACTAGCGGGAAGGTGGGAGCAGTACTTC; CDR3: CASSPLLAGRWEQYF
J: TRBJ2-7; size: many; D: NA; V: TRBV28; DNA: TGTGCCAGCAGGATCACCGGGACGGGACCCTACGAGCAGTACTTC; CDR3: CASRITGTGPYEQYF
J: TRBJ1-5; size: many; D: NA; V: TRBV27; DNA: TGTGCCAGCAGTTCGACAGTGTATAGCAATCAGCCCCAGCATTTT; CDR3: CASSSTVYSNQPQHF
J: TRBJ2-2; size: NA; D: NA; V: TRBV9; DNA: TGTGCCAGCAGCGCGGCGAACACCGGGGAGCTGTTTTTT; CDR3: CASSAANTGELFF
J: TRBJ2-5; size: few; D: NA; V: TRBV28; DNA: TGTGCCAGCAGTTCGTCAGAAGAGACCCAGTACTTC; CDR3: CASSSSEETQYF
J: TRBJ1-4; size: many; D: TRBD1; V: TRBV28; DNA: TGTGCCAGCAGCCACCACAGGGGCGCGACTAATGAAAAACTGTTTTTT; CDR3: CASSHHRGATNEKLFF
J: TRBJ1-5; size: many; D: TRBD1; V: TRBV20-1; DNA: TGCAGTGCTAGAGATACAGGGGCTCAGCCCCAGCATTTT; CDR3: CSARDTGAQPQHF
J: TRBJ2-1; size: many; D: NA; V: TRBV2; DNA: TGTGCCAGCAGTGAAGCCTACGGGAGCTCCTACAATGAGCAGTTCTTC; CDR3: CASSEAYGSSYNEQFF